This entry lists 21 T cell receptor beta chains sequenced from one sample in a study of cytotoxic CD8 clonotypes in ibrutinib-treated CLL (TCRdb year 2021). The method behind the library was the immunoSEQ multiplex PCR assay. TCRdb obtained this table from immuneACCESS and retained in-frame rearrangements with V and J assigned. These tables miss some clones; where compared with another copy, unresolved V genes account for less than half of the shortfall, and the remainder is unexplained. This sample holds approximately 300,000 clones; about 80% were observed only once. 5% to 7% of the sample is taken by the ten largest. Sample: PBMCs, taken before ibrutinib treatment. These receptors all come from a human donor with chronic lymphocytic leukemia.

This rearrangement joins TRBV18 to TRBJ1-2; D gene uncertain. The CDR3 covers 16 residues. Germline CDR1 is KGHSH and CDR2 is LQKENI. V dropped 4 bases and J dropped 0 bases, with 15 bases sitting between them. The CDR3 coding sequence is TGTGCCAGCTCACACGTTTCCGGGGTAGCTAACTATGGCTACACCTTC. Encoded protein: CASSHVSGVANYGYTF.

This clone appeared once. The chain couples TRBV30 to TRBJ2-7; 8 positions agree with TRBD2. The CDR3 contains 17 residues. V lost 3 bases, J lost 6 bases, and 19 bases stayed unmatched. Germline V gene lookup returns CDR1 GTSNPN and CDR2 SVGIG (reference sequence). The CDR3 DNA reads TGTGCCTGGAGATTCCCCCTCGGGGGGGTTCCTACGGGCGAGCAGTACTTC. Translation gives CAWRFPLGGVPTGEQYF.

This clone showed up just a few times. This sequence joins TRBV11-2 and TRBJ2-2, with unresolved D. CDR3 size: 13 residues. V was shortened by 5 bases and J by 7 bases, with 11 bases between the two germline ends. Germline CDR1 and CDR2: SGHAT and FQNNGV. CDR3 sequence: CASSHTFFGELFF. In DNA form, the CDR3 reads TGTGCCAGCAGCCATACTTTTTTCGGGGAGCTGTTTTTT.

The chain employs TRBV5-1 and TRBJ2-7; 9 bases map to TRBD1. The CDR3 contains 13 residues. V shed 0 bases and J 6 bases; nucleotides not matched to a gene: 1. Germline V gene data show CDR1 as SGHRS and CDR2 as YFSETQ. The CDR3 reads CASSLETGGEQYF. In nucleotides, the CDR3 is TGCGCCAGCAGCTTGGAGACAGGGGGCGAGCAGTACTTC.

The CDR3 DNA reads TGTGCCACCAGCAGAGATTCATTAGCGGGGTCCACCGGGGAGCTGTTTTTT. This codes for CATSRDSLAGSTGELFF. The V call is TRBV15, the J call TRBJ2-2; 8 nucleotides line up with TRBD2. CDR3 length equals 17 residues. With 0 bases clipped from V and 4 bases from J, the junction kept 7 bases outside the gene matches. Germline V gene lookup returns CDR1 LNHNV and CDR2 YYDKDF (reference sequence). Full variable domain (outside the CDR3, taken from reference TRBV15 and TRBJ2-2): DAMVIQNPRYQVTQFGKPVTLSCSQTLNHNVMYWYQQKSSQAPKLLFHYYDKDFNNEADTPDNFQSRRPNTSFCFLDIRSPGLGDTAMYLCATSRDSLAGSTGELFFGEGSRLTVL.

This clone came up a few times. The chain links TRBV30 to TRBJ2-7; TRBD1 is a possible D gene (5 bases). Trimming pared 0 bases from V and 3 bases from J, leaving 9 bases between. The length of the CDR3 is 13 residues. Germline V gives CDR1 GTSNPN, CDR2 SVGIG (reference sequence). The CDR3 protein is CAWSVETVYEQYF. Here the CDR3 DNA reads TGTGCCTGGAGTGTTGAGACAGTCTACGAGCAGTACTTC.

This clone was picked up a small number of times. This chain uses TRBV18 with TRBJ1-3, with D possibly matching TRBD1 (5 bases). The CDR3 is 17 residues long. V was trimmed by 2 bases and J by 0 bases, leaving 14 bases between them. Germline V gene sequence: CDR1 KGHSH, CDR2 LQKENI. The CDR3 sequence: CASSPTGLTSSGNTIYF. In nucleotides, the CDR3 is TGTGCCAGCTCACCAACAGGACTGACGAGCTCTGGAAACACCATATATTTT.

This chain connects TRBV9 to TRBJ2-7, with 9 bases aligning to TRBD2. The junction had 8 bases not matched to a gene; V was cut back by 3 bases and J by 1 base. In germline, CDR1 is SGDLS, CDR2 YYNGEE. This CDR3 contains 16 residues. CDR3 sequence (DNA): TGTGCCAGCAGCGCCCGGCTAGCGGGATCTTCCTACGAGCAGTACTTC. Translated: CASSARLAGSSYEQYF.

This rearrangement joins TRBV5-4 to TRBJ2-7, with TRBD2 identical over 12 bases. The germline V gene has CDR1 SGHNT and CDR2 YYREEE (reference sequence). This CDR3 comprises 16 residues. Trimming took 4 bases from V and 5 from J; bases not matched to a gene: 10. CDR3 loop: CASSEPSSGRAHEQYF. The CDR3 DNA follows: TGTGCCAGCAGCGAACCTTCTAGCGGGAGGGCCCACGAGCAGTACTTC.

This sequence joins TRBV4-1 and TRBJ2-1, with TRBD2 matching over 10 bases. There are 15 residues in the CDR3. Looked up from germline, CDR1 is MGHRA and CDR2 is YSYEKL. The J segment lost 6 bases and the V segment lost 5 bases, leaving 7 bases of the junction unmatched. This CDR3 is CASSTPGLAFNEQFF. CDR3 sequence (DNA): TGCGCCAGCAGCACTCCGGGACTAGCGTTCAATGAGCAGTTCTTC.

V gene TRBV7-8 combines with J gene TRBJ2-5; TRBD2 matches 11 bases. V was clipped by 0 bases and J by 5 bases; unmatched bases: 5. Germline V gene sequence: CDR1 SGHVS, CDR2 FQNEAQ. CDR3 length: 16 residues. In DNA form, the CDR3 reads TGTGCCAGCAGCTTAGCGTTAACTAGCGGGGGTGAGACCCAGTACTTC. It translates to CASSLALTSGGETQYF.

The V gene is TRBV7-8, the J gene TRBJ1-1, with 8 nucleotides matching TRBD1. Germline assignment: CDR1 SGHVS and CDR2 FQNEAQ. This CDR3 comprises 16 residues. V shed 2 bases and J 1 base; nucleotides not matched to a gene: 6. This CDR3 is CASSLRQGYTNTEAFF. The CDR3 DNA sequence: TGTGCCAGCAGCTTAAGACAGGGGTATACGAACACTGAAGCTTTCTTT.

This CDR3 reads CATYDRATYEQYF. DNA of the CDR3: TGTGCCACTTATGACAGGGCCACCTACGAGCAGTACTTC. The chain links TRBV2 to TRBJ2-7, with TRBD1 matching 7 bases. The V gene end was trimmed by 10 bases and the J gene end by 2 bases; junction bases not matched to a gene: 8. The CDR3 contains 13 residues. CDR1 and CDR2 from the germline V gene are SNHLY and FYNNEI.

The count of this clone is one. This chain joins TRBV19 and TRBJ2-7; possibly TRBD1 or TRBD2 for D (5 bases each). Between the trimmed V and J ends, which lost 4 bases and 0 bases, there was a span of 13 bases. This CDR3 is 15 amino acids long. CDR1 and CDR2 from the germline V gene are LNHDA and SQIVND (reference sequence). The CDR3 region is CASSRTRDASYEQYF. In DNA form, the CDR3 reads TGTGCCAGTAGTAGGACCCGGGACGCCTCCTACGAGCAGTACTTC.

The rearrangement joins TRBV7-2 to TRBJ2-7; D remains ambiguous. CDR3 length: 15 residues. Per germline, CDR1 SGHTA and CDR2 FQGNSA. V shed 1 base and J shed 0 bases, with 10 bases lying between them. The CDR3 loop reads CASSLVVLSSYEQYF. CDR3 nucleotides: TGTGCCAGCAGCTTAGTAGTCCTAAGCTCCTACGAGCAGTACTTC.

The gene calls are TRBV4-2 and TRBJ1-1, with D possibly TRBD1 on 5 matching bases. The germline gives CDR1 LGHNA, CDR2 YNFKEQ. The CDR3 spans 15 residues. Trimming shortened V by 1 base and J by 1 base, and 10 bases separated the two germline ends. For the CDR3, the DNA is TGTGCCAGCAGCCAAGCAGAAACAGGGAACACTGAAGCTTTCTTT. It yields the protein CASSQAETGNTEAFF.

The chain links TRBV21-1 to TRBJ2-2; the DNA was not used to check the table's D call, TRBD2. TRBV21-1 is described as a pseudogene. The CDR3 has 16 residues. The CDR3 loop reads CASSTRDYANTGELFF. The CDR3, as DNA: TGTGCCAGCAGCACGCGGGACTACGCGAACACCGGGGAGCTGTTTTTT.

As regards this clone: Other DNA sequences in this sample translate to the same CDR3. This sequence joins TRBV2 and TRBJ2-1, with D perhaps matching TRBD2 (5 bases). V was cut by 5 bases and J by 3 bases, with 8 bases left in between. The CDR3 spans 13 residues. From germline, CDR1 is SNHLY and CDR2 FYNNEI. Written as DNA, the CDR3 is TGTGCCAGCAGTAGGACTGGCTACAATGAGCAGTTCTTC. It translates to CASSRTGYNEQFF.

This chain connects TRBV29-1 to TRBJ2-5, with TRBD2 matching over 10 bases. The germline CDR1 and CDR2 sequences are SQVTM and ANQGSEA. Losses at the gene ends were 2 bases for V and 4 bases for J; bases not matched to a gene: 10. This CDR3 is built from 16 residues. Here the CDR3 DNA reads TGCAGCGTTGAATCTGCTAGCGGGAGATTTGGAGAGACCCAGTACTTC. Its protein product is CSVESASGRFGETQYF.

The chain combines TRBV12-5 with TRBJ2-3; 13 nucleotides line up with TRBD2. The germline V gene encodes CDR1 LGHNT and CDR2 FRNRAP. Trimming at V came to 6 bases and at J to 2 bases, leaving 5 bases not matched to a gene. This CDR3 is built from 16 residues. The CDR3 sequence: CASGQGLAGSTDTQYF. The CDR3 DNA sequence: TGTGCTAGTGGCCAGGGACTAGCGGGATCCACAGATACGCAGTATTTT.

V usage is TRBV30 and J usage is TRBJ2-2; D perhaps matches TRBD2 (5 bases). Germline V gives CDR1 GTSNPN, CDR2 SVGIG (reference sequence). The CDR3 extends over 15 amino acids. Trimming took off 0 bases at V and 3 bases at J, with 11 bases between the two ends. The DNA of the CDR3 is TGTGCCTGGAGTGTGAGCGGCGCCGACACCGGGGAGCTGTTTTTT. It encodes CAWSVSGADTGELFF. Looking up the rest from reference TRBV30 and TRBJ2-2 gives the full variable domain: SQTIHQWPATLVQPVGSPLSLECTVEGTSNPNLYWYRQAAGRGLQLLFYSVGIGQISSEVPQNLSASRPQDRQFILSSKKLLLSDSGFYLCAWSVSGADTGELFFGEGSRLTVL.